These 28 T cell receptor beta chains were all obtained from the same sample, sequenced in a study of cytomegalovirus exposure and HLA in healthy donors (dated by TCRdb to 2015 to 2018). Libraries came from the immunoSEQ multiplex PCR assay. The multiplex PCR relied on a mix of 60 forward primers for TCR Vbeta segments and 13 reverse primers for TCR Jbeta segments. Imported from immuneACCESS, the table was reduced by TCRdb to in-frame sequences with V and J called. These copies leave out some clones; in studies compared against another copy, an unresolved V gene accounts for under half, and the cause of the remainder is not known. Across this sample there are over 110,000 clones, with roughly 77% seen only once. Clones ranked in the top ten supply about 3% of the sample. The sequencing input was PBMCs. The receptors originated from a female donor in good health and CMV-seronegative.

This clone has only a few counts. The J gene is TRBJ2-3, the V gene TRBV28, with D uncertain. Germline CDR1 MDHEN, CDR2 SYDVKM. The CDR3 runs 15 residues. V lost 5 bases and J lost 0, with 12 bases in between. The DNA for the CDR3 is TGTGCCAGCAGTCCTCGTACAGTCAGCACAGATACGCAGTATTTT. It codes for CASSPRTVSTDTQYF.

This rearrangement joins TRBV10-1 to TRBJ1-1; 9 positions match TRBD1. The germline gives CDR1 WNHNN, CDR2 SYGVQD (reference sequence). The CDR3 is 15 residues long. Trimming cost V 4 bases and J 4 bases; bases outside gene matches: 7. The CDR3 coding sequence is TGCGCCAGCAGTGGGGAGACAGGGGGTTTCACTGAAGCTTTCTTT. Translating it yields CASSGETGGFTEAFF.

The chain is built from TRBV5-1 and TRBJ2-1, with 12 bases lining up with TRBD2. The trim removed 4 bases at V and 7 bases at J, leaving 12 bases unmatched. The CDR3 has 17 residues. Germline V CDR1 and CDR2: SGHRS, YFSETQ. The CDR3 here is CASSARLAGEVRNEQFF. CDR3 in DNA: TGCGCCAGCAGCGCCCGACTAGCGGGAGAAGTAAGGAATGAGCAGTTCTTC. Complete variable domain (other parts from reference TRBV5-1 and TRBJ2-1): KAGVTQTPRYLIKTRGQQVTLSCSPISGHRSVSWYQQTPGQGLQFLFEYFSETQRNKGNFPGRFSGRQFSNSRSEMNVSTLELGDSALYLCASSARLAGEVRNEQFFGPGTRLTVL.

CDR3: CASSQLAGGVTDTQYF. CDR3 bases: TGTGCCAGCAGCCAACTAGCGGGAGGGGTCACAGATACGCAGTATTTT. J is TRBJ2-3 and V is TRBV14; 12 bases align to TRBD2. Germline CDR1 SGHDN, CDR2 FVKESK. Trimming took 2 bases from V and 2 from J; bases not matched to a gene: 2. The CDR3 has 16 amino acids. The full variable domain, in which reference TRBV14 and TRBJ2-3 provide the parts outside the CDR3, is EAGVTQFPSHSVIEKGQTVTLRCDPISGHDNLYWYRRVMGKEIKFLLHFVKESKQDESGMPNNRFLAERTGGTYSTLKVQPAELEDSGVYFCASSQLAGGVTDTQYFGPGTRLTVL.

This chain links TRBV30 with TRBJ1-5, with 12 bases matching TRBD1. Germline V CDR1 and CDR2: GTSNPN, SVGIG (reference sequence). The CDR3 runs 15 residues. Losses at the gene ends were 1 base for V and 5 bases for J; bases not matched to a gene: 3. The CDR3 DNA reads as TGTGCCTGGAGTGACCGGGACAGGGGGCATCAGCCCCAGCATTTT. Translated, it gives CAWSDRDRGHQPQHF.

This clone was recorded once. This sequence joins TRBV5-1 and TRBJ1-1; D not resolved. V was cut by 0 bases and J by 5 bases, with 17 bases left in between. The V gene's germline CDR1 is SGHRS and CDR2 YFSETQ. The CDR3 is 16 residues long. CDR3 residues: CASSLGGRGGRTEAFF. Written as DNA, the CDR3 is TGCGCCAGCAGCTTGGGGGGTCGGGGAGGGCGAACTGAAGCTTTCTTT. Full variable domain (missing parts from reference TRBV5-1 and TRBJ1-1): KAGVTQTPRYLIKTRGQQVTLSCSPISGHRSVSWYQQTPGQGLQFLFEYFSETQRNKGNFPGRFSGRQFSNSRSEMNVSTLELGDSALYLCASSLGGRGGRTEAFFGQGTRLTVV.

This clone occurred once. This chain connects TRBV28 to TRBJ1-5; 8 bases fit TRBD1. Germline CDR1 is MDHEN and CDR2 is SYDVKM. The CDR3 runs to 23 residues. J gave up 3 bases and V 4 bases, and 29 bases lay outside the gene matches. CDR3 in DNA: TGTGCCAGCAGTTCAAACACCGACCGGGTGGGACTCAAAACAGGGGGGAACAATCAGCCCCAGCATTTT. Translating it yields CASSSNTDRVGLKTGGNNQPQHF.

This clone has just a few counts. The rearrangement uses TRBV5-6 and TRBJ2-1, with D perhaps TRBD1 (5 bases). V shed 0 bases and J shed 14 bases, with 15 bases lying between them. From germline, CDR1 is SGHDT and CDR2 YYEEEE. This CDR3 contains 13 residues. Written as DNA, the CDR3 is TGTGCCAGCAGCTTGGAAGGGGCCTTTGGGAAGTTCTTC. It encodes CASSLEGAFGKFF. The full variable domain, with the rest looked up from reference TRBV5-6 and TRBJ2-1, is DAGVTQSPTHLIKTRGQQVTLRCSPKSGHDTVSWYQQALGQGPQFIFQYYEEEERQRGNFPDRFSGHQFPNYSSELNVNALLLGDSALYLCASSLEGAFGKFFGPGTRLTVL.

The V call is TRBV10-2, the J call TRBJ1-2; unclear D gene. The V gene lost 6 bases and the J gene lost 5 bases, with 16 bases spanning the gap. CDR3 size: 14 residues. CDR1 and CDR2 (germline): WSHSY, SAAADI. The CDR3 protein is CASRATAGRYGYTF. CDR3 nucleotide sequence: TGCGCCAGCAGGGCGACCGCTGGGCGTTATGGCTACACCTTC.

CDR3 in DNA: TGTGCCAGCAGCTTCGGAGGTGGACAGGGTTTTTCCTACGAGCAGTACTTC. Amino acids: CASSFGGGQGFSYEQYF. This sequence joins TRBV5-4 and TRBJ2-7, with 8 bases that match TRBD1. This CDR3 region has 17 residues. Germline loops: CDR1 SGHNT, CDR2 YYREEE (reference sequence). Trimming at V came to 2 bases and at J to 1 base, leaving 11 bases not matched to a gene. Supplemented by reference TRBV5-4 and TRBJ2-7, the full variable domain reads ETGVTQSPTHLIKTRGQQVTLRCSSQSGHNTVSWYQQALGQGPQFIFQYYREEENGRGNFPPRFSGLQFPNYSSELNVNALELDDSALYLCASSFGGGQGFSYEQYFGPGTRLTVT.

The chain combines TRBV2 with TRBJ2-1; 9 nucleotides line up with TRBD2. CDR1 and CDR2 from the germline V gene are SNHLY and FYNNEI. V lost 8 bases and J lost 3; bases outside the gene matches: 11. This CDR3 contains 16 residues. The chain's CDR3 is CASGAFSGRGYNEQFF. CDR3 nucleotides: TGTGCCAGCGGGGCGTTTAGCGGGAGAGGCTACAATGAGCAGTTCTTC. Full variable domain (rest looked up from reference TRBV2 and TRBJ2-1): EPEVTQTPSHQVTQMGQEVILRCVPISNHLYFYWYRQILGQKVEFLVSFYNNEISEKSEIFDDQFSVERPDGSNFTLKIRSTKLEDSAMYFCASGAFSGRGYNEQFFGPGTRLTVL.

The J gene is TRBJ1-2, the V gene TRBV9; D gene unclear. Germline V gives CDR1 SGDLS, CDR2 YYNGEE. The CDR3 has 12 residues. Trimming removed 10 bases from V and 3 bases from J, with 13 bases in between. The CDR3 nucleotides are TGTGCCCTTCGGCAGGAACACTATGGCTACACCTTC. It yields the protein CALRQEHYGYTF.

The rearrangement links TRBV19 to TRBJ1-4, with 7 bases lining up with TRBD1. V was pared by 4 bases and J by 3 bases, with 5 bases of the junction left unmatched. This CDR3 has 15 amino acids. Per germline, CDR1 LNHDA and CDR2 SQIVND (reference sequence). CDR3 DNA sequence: TGTGCCAGTAGTACCCGACAGGGTGCTAATGAAAAACTGTTTTTT. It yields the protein CASSTRQGANEKLFF.

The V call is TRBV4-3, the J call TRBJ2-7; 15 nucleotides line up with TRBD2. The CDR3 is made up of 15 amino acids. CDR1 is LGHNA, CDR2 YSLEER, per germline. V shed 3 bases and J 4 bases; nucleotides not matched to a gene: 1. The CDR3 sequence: CASSHGTSGRYEQYF. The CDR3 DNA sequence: TGCGCCAGCAGCCACGGGACTAGCGGGAGGTACGAGCAGTACTTC.

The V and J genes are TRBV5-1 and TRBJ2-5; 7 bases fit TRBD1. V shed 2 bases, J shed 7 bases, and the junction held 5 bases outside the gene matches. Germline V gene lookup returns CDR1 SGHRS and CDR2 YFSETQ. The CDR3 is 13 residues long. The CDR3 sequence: CASSLQGSTTQYF. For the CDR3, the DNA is TGCGCCAGCAGCTTACAGGGGTCTACGACCCAGTACTTC.

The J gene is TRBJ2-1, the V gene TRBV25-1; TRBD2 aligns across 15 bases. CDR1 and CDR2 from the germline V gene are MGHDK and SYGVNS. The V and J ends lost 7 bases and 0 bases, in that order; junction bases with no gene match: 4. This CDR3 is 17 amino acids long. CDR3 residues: CASIGLAGGRSYNEQFF. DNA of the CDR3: TGTGCCAGCATAGGACTAGCGGGAGGGCGCTCCTACAATGAGCAGTTCTTC.

Here the CDR3 DNA reads TGCGCCAGCAGCCTTGGGCGGGGGTTGAATGAAAAACTGTTTTTT. This encodes CASSLGRGLNEKLFF. J is TRBJ1-4 and V is TRBV4-3; D possibly corresponds to TRBD1 (5 bases). The CDR3 extends over 15 amino acids. Trimming took 4 bases from V and 5 from J, leaving 14 bases between them. CDR1 and CDR2 from the germline V gene are LGHNA and YSLEER.

Here the CDR3 reads CASSPRDRVSQPQHF. For the CDR3, the DNA is TGTGCCAGCAGCCCCCGGGACAGGGTCTCTCAGCCCCAGCATTTT. This chain connects TRBV11-2 to TRBJ1-5; the match to TRBD1 covers 9 bases. CDR3 length equals 15 residues. Germline CDR1 reads SGHAT; CDR2 reads FQNNGV. After removal of 5 bases from V and 6 bases from J, the junction contained 8 bases not matched to a gene.

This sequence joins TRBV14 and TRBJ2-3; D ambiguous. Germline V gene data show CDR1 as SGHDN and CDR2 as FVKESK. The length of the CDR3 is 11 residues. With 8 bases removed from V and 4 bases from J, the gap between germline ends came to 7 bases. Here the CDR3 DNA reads TGTGCCAGCTCTGTAGCAGATACGCAGTATTTT. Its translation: CASSVADTQYF.

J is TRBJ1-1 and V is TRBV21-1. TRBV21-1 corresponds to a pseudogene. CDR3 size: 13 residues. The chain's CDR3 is CASSKEPRVEAFF. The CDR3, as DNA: TGTGCCAGCAGCAAAGAGCCGAGGGTTGAAGCTTTCTTT.

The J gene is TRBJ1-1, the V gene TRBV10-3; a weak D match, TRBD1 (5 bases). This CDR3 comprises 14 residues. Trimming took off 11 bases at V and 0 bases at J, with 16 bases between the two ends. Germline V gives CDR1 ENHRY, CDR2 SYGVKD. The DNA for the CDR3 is TGTGCCCACAAGGAGGGACCCTTGAACACTGAAGCTTTCTTT. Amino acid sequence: CAHKEGPLNTEAFF.

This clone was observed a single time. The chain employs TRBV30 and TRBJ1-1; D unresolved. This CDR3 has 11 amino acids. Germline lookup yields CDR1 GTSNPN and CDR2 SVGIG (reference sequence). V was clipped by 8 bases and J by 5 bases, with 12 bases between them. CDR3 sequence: CAVQRATEAFF. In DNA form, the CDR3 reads TGTGCCGTCCAAAGAGCAACTGAAGCTTTCTTT.

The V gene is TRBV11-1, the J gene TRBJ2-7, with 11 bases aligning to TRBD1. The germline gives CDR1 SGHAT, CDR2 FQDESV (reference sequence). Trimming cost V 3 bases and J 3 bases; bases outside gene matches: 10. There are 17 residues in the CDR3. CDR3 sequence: CASSLETGTGGRYEQYF. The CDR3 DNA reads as TGTGCCAGCAGCTTGGAGACCGGGACAGGGGGGCGCTACGAGCAGTACTTC. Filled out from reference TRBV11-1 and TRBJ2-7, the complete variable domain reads EAEVAQSPRYKITEKSQAVAFWCDPISGHATLYWYRQILGQGPELLVQFQDESVVDDSQLPKDRFSAERLKGVDSTLKIQPAELGDSAMYLCASSLETGTGGRYEQYFGPGTRLTVT.

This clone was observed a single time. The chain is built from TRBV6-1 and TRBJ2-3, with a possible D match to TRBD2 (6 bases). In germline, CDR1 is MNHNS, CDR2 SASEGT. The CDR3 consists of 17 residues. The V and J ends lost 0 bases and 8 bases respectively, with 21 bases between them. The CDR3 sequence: CASSEAVSPRHGGTQYF. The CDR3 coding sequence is TGTGCCAGCAGTGAAGCCGTATCACCTAGGCACGGGGGTACGCAGTATTTT.

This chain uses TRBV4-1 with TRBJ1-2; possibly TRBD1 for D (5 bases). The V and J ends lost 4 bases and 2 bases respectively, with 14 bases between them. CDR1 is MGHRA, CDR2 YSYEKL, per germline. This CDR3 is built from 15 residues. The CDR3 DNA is TGCGCCAGCAGCCCCGGCCCCGCAGGGAACTATGGCTACACCTTC. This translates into CASSPGPAGNYGYTF.

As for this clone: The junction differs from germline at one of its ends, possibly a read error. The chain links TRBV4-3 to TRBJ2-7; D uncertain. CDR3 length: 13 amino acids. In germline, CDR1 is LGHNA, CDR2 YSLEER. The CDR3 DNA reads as TGCGCCAGCGGCCAAGCTGTCTCCTACGAGCAGTACTTC. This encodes CASGQAVSYEQYF.

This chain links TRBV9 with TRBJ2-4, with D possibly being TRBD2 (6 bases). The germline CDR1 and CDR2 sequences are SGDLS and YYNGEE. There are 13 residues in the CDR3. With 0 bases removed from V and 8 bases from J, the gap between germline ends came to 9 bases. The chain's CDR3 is CASSVAGVDIQYF. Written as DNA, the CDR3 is TGTGCCAGCAGCGTAGCGGGGGTGGACATTCAGTACTTC.

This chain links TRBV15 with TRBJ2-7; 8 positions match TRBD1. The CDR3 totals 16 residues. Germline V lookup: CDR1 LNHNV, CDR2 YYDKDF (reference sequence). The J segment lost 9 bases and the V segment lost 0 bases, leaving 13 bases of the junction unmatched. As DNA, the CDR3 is TGTGCCACCAGCAGAGATCTTAGGGCAGGGGGCGATGGGCAGTACTTC. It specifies CATSRDLRAGGDGQYF.